These 25 T cell receptor beta chains were all obtained from the same sample, sequenced in a study of cytomegalovirus exposure and HLA in healthy donors. The PCR employed 60 Vbeta primers together with 13 Jbeta primers. Sequencing used immunoSEQ multiplex PCR; TCRdb keeps in-frame clones, though not all of them. The profile shows under 200,000 clones, approximately 77% of them singletons. The sequenced sample consisted of PBMCs. The receptor set was obtained from a male donor in good health and CMV-seropositive.

The V and J genes are TRBV10-1 and TRBJ2-3; 10 bases align to TRBD2. Per the germline V gene, CDR1 is WNHNN and CDR2 is SYGVQD (reference sequence). The CDR3 contains 18 residues. Trimming cost V 0 bases and J 2 bases; bases outside gene matches: 8. CDR3 in DNA: TGCGCCAGCAGTGAGTCCGAAGCGGGGGGGCCCCTCACAGATACGCAGTATTTT. The encoded protein is CASSESEAGGPLTDTQYF.

The genes are TRBV20-1 and TRBJ1-2; tentatively, D is TRBD1 (5 bases). Germline V gene sequence: CDR1 DFQATT, CDR2 SNEGSKA (reference sequence). V lost 4 bases, J lost 8 bases, and 8 bases lay in between. The CDR3 consists of 10 residues. Here the CDR3 reads CSATGAGYTF. The CDR3 DNA sequence: TGCAGTGCTACTGGGGCCGGCTACACCTTC.

The gene calls are TRBV5-1 and TRBJ2-3, with D hard to call. V was cut by 4 bases and J by 0 bases, with 12 bases left in between. This CDR3 contains 15 residues. Germline CDR1 SGHRS, CDR2 YFSETQ. This CDR3 is CASSPWPSSTDTQYF. The CDR3 region has the DNA TGCGCCAGCAGCCCCTGGCCTTCTAGCACAGATACGCAGTATTTT.

This clone showed up just once. The chain joins TRBV28 to TRBJ1-2; D possibly corresponds to TRBD1 (5 bases). Germline values: CDR1 MDHEN, CDR2 SYDVKM. The CDR3 sequence is 16 residues long. Trimming pared 3 bases from V and 0 bases from J, leaving 14 bases between. In nucleotides, the CDR3 is TGTGCCAGCAGTTTGGAATCGGGACTCACTAACTATGGCTACACCTTC. This encodes CASSLESGLTNYGYTF.

The rearrangement uses TRBV6-5 and TRBJ1-1, with TRBD1 as a possible D gene (6 bases). The CDR3 runs 14 residues. Germline CDR1 reads MNHEY; CDR2 reads SVGAGI. Trimming cost V 5 bases and J 1 base, with 11 bases left between them. CDR3 loop: CASSPGQANTEAFF. CDR3 DNA: TGTGCCAGCAGTCCGGGACAAGCGAACACTGAAGCTTTCTTT.

Here the CDR3 DNA reads TGTGCCAGCAGCCAAGGACTAGCGGGGATTACAGATACGCAGTATTTT. Its translation: CASSQGLAGITDTQYF. The rearrangement links TRBV5-4 to TRBJ2-3, with 12 bases fitting TRBD2. Germline assignment: CDR1 SGHNT and CDR2 YYREEE (reference sequence). The CDR3 spans 16 residues. The junction had 6 bases not matched to a gene; V was cut back by 4 bases and J by 3 bases.

The chain combines TRBV9 with TRBJ2-1; D is possibly TRBD1 (6 bases). V lost 3 bases to trimming and J lost 0 bases, with 16 bases between them. There are 17 residues in the CDR3. Looked up from germline, CDR1 is SGDLS and CDR2 is YYNGEE. The CDR3 spells CASSEGDAWSSYNEQFF. As DNA, the CDR3 is TGTGCCAGCAGCGAGGGGGACGCCTGGAGCTCCTACAATGAGCAGTTCTTC.

The V gene is TRBV29-1, the J gene TRBJ2-3; the match to TRBD2 covers 14 bases. CDR3 length: 15 residues. CDR1 and CDR2 (germline): SQVTM, ANQGSEA. With 7 bases clipped from V and 10 bases from J, the junction kept 13 bases outside the gene matches. CDR3 residues: CSASLRLAGGRSQYF. As DNA, the CDR3 is TGCAGCGCTAGTCTTAGACTAGCGGGGGGGAGGTCGCAGTATTTT.

Remarks on this clone: The junction does not match germline at one end; this may be a read error. The V and J genes are TRBV5-5 and TRBJ1-2; the D is unclear. Germline CDR1 reads SGHKS; CDR2 reads YYEKEE (reference sequence). This CDR3 has 11 residues. The CDR3 loop reads CASSLDGVNAF. The DNA of the CDR3 is TGTGCCAGCAGCTTGGATGGAGTGAACGCCTTC.

This sequence joins TRBV4-1 and TRBJ2-2; perhaps TRBD2 as D (6 bases). Trimming removed 0 bases at V and 6 bases at J, with 17 bases between. The CDR3 is 17 amino acids. From germline, CDR1 is MGHRA and CDR2 YSYEKL. The CDR3 protein is CASSQDLGLGEAGELFF. CDR3 nucleotides: TGCGCCAGCAGCCAAGATCTGGGCTTGGGGGAGGCCGGGGAGCTGTTTTTT.

The rearrangement links TRBV9 to TRBJ2-7; 9 bases are shared with TRBD2. Germline values: CDR1 SGDLS, CDR2 YYNGEE. CDR3 length: 15 residues. V lost 4 bases and J lost 7; bases outside the gene matches: 12. This chain's CDR3 is CASSRGLAGRGEQYF. The CDR3 DNA sequence: TGTGCCAGCAGCAGGGGGCTAGCGGGGAGAGGTGAGCAGTACTTC.

Of note for this clone: The junction departs from germline at one end; a sequencing error may be responsible. Other DNA sequences in this specimen translate into the identical CDR3. The CDR3 bases are TGTGCCAGTAGTTTCGGAGGCAATCAGCCCCAGCATTTT. Protein: CASSFGGNQPQHF. The V call is TRBV27, the J call TRBJ1-5; no definite D call. The CDR3 totals 13 residues. CDR1 and CDR2 (germline): MNHEY, SMNVEV (reference sequence).

This clone was detected a few times. The chain has TRBV4-3 and TRBJ1-6; 10 bases are shared with TRBD1. Germline CDR1 reads LGHNA; CDR2 reads YSLEER. The CDR3 runs to 16 residues. The V and J ends lost 4 bases and 9 bases, in that order; junction bases with no gene match: 9. The CDR3 spells CASSRDSGTGVSPLHF. The DNA of the CDR3 is TGCGCCAGCAGCCGCGATAGTGGGACAGGGGTTTCACCCCTCCACTTT.

This rearrangement joins TRBV9 to TRBJ1-2, with D unclear. The CDR3 is 12 residues long. Trimming left V 4 bases short and J 5 bases short, with 9 bases between. The germline V gene encodes CDR1 SGDLS and CDR2 YYNGEE. CDR3 coding DNA: TGTGCCAGCAGCCCCCTCGGGTATGGCTACACCTTC. This codes for CASSPLGYGYTF.

V gene TRBV6-5 combines with J gene TRBJ1-1; D remains ambiguous. Germline V gene lookup returns CDR1 MNHEY and CDR2 SVGAGI. The germline V and J ends were trimmed by 6 bases and 5 bases, with 13 bases remaining between them. There are 13 residues in the CDR3. CDR3 DNA: TGTGCCAGCAGCCTCCGGGTAGGAACTGAAGCTTTCTTT. It encodes CASSLRVGTEAFF.

V is TRBV10-1 and J is TRBJ2-7; 8 bases fit TRBD2. The trim removed 2 bases at V and 5 bases at J, leaving 8 bases unmatched. CDR3 length equals 15 residues. Germline loops: CDR1 WNHNN, CDR2 SYGVQD (reference sequence). The CDR3: CASSEGVAGIDEQYF. CDR3 coding DNA: TGCGCCAGCAGTGAGGGGGTAGCGGGGATCGACGAGCAGTACTTC.

The chain links TRBV15 to TRBJ2-7; perhaps TRBD1 as D (6 bases). CDR3 length: 13 residues. The V and J ends lost 0 bases and 6 bases respectively, with 9 bases between them. Germline assignment: CDR1 LNHNV and CDR2 YYDKDF (reference sequence). The CDR3 region has the DNA TGTGCCACCAGCAGAGATAAAGGGGGCGAGCAGTACTTC. This sequence encodes CATSRDKGGEQYF.

The V and J genes are TRBV14 and TRBJ2-1; a weak D match, TRBD2 (5 bases). This CDR3 contains 16 residues. With 4 bases removed from V and 2 bases from J, the gap between germline ends came to 15 bases. Germline lookup yields CDR1 SGHDN and CDR2 FVKESK. CDR3 region: CASSLLSDYTYNEQFF. In DNA, the CDR3 is TGTGCCAGCAGCCTCTTATCTGACTACACCTACAATGAGCAGTTCTTC.

The V call is TRBV7-2, the J call TRBJ2-3; TRBD2 might be the D (7 bases). V gave up 9 bases and J gave up 4 bases, with 20 bases separating them. Per germline, CDR1 SGHTA and CDR2 FQGNSA. The CDR3 has 15 residues. This CDR3 is CAREGGGGFSDTQYF. In DNA, the CDR3 is TGTGCCAGGGAGGGAGGGGGGGGTTTCTCAGATACGCAGTATTTT. The full variable domain, rest sourced from reference TRBV7-2 and TRBJ2-3, is GAGVSQSPSNKVTEKGKDVELRCDPISGHTALYWYRQSLGQGLEFLIYFQGNSAPDKSGLPSDRFSAERTGGSVSTLTIQRTQQEDSAVYLCAREGGGGFSDTQYFGPGTRLTVL.

CDR3 sequence reads: CASSLSSQGEAFF. For the CDR3, the DNA is TGTGCCAGCAGCTTAAGCTCCCAGGGTGAAGCTTTCTTT. The chain has TRBV7-3 and TRBJ1-1; maybe TRBD1 (5 bases). Germline CDR1 is SGHTA and CDR2 is FQGTGA. The CDR3 consists of 13 residues. The V end was cut by 1 base, the J end by 7 bases, with 10 bases between.

The chain uses TRBV6-1 and TRBJ1-1, with 8 bases lining up with TRBD1. The germline gives CDR1 MNHNS, CDR2 SASEGT. The V and J ends lost 5 bases and 5 bases, in that order; junction bases with no gene match: 4. The CDR3 is 13 amino acids. Written as DNA, the CDR3 is TGTGCCAGCAGTCCCCGACAGGGGACTGAAGCTTTCTTT. Its protein product is CASSPRQGTEAFF.

This clone was observed a handful of times. This chain uses TRBV6-5 with TRBJ1-1; 7 bases match TRBD1. V shed 6 bases and J 4 bases; nucleotides not matched to a gene: 11. The CDR3 length is 15 residues. From germline, CDR1 is MNHEY and CDR2 SVGAGI. The CDR3 is CASRDQTGLATEAFF. CDR3 sequence (DNA): TGTGCCAGCAGGGACCAGACAGGGCTTGCCACTGAAGCTTTCTTT.

This CDR3 is CASSSGQGGLETQYF. CDR3 DNA: TGTGCCAGCAGCAGTGGACAGGGAGGTTTAGAGACCCAGTACTTC. J is TRBJ2-5 and V is TRBV9, with 8 bases fitting TRBD1. Trimming at V came to 4 bases and at J to 4 bases, leaving 9 bases not matched to a gene. This CDR3 has 15 amino acids. CDR1 and CDR2 (germline): SGDLS, YYNGEE.

This clone occurred a few times. The DNA of the CDR3 is TGCGCCAGCAGCTTGTGGACAGGGGACGGCTACACCTTC. Protein: CASSLWTGDGYTF. The chain uses TRBV5-1 and TRBJ1-2; TRBD1 matches at 9 bases. Germline CDR1 and CDR2: SGHRS and YFSETQ. Germline trimming cut 1 base from V and 8 bases from J; bases unmatched to any gene: 3. This CDR3 is 13 amino acids long.

J is TRBJ2-1 and V is TRBV30; possible D gene TRBD2, 5 bases. CDR1 and CDR2 (germline): GTSNPN, SVGIG (reference sequence). This CDR3 comprises 15 residues. Trimming took 0 bases from V and 9 from J, leaving 18 bases between them. The CDR3 protein is CAWSVGPVIGGEQFF. In DNA, the CDR3 is TGTGCCTGGAGTGTTGGCCCCGTAATCGGAGGTGAGCAGTTCTTC.